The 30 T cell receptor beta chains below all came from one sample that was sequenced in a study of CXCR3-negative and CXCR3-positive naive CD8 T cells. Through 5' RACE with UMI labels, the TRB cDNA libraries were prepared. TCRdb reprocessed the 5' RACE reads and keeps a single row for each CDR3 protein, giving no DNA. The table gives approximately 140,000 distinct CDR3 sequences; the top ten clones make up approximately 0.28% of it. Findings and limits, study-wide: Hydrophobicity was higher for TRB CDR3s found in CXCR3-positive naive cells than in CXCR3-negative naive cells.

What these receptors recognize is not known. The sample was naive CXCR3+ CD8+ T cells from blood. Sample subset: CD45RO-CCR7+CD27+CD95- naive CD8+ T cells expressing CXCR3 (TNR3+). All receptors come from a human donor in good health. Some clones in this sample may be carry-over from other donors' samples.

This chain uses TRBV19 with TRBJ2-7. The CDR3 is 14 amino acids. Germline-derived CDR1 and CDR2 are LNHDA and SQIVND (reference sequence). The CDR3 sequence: CASSIVPDSYEQYF.

The CDR3 protein is CASGLAGSSTGELFF. V is TRBV4-1 and J is TRBJ2-2; TCRdb calls TRBD2, which cannot be checked without DNA. Germline-derived CDR1 and CDR2 are MGHRA and YSYEKL. The CDR3 is made up of 15 amino acids.

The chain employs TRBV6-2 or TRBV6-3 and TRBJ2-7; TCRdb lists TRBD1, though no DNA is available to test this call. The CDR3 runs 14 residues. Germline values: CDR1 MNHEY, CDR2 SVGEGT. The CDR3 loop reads CASSHRDRGLEQYF.

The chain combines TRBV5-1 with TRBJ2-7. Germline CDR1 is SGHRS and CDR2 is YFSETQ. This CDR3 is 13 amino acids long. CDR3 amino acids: CASSLASLYEQYF.

CDR3 in amino acids: CASSETGGGTDTQYF. V and J are TRBV7-6 and TRBJ2-3; the D gene TCRdb calls, TRBD1, cannot be checked with no DNA. The CDR3 is made up of 15 amino acids. Per the germline V gene, CDR1 is SGHVS and CDR2 is FNYEAQ.

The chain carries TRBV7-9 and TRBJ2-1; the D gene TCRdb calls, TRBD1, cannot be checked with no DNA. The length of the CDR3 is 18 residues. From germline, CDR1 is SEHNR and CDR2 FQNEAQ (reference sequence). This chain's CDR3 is CASSLRPGQSESYNEQFF.

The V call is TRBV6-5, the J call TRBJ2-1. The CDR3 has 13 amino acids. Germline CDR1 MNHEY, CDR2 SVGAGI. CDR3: CASSPFRLNEQFF.

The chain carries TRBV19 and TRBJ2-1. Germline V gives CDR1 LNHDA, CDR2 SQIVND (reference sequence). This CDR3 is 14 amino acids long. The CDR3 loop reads CASSIGAAYNEQFF.

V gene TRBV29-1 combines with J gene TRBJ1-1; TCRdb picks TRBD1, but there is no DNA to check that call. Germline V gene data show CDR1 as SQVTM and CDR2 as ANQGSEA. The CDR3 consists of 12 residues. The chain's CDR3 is CSVETETTEAFF.

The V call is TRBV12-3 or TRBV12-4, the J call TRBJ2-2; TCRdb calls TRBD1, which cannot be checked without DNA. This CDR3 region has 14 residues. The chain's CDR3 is CASLGTANTGELFF.

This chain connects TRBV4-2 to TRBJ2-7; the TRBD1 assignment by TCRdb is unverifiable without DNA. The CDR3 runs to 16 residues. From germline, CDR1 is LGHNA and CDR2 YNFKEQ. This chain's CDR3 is CASSQVLRGGQYEQYF.

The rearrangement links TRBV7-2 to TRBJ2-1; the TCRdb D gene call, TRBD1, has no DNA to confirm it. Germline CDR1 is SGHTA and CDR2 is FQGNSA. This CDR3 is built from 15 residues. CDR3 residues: CASSLNGADYNEQFF.

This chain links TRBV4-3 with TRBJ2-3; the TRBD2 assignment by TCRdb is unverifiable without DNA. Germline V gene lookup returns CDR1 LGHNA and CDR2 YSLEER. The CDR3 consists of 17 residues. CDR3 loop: CASSQDGGGSYTDTQYF.

CDR3 protein: CASSENRGPQHF. The chain joins TRBV10-1 to TRBJ1-5; TCRdb gives TRBD1 as the D gene, but with no DNA this cannot be confirmed. CDR1 and CDR2 (germline): WNHNN, SYGVQD (reference sequence). CDR3 length: 12 amino acids.

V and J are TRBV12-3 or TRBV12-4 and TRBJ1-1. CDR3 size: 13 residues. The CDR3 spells CASSLSVNTEAFF.

The CDR3 spells CASSSLGTQETQYF. The chain combines TRBV28 with TRBJ2-5. Per the germline V gene, CDR1 is MDHEN and CDR2 is SYDVKM. The CDR3 has 14 residues.

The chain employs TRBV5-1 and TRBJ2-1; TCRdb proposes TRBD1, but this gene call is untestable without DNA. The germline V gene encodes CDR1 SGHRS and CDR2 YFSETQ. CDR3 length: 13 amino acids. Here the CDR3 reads CASSRTGGLQQFF.

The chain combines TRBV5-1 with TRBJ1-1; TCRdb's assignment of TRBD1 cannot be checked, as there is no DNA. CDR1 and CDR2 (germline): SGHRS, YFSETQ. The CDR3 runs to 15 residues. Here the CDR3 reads CASSLQGGGNTEAFF.

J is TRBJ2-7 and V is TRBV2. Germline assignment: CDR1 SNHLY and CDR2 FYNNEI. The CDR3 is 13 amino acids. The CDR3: CASSDRDSYEQYF.

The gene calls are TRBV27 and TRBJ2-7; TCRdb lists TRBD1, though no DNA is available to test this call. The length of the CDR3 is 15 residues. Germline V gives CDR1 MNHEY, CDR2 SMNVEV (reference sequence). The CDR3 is CASSLLASGRDEQYF.

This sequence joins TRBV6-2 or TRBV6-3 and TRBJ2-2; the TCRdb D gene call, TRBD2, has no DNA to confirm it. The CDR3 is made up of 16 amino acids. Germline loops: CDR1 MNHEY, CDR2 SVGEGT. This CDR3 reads CASSSRLAANTGELFF.

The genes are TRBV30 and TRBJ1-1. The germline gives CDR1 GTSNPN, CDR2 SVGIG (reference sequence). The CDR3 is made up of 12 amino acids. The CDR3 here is CAHFTDNTEAFF.

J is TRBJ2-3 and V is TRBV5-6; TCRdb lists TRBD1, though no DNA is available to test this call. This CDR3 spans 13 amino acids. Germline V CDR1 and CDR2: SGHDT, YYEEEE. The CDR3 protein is CASSLQGGAEQYF.

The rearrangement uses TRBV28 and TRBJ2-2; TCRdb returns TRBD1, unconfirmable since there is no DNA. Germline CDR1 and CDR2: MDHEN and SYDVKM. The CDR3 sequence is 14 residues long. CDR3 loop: CASRAGQGAGELFF.

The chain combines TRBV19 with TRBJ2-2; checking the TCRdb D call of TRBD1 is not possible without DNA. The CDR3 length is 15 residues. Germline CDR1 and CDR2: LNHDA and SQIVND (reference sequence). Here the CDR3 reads CASAPGGRNTGELFF.

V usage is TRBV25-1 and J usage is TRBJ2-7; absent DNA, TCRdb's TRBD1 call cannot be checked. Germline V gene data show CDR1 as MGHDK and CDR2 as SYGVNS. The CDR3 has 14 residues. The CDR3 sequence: CASSVPGGPNEQYF.

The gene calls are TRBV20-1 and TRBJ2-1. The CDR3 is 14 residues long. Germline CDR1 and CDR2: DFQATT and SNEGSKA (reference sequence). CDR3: CSVHDQTSYNEQFF.

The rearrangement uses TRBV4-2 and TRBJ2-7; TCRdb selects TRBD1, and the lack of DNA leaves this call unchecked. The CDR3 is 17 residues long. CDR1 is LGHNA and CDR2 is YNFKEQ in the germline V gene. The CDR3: CASSPSGESGWKYEQYF.

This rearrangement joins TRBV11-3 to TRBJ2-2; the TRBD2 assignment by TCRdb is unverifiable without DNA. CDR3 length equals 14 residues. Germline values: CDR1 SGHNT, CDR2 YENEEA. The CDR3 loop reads CASSPRGDTGELFF.

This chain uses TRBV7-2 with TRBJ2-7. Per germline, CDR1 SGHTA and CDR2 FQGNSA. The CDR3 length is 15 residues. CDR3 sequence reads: CASSFGIMGSYEQYF.